The 6 T cell receptor beta chains below were found in one sample sequenced in a study of patients and donors after allogeneic stem cell transplantation (dated by TCRdb to 2018 to 2020). The library was built by means of RT-PCR. The data were produced on a NextSeq 550. TCRdb handled the public reads itself, with Q25 trimming in fastp and clone calling in MiXCR, and kept productive beta chains. Each entry is one CDR3 protein sequence, shown with its most common DNA and genes. Here the sample has fewer than 500,000 distinct CDR3 sequences; 16% occur a single time. In total, the top ten clones hold less than 9.5% of the sample. The sample consisted of blood, either unsorted or a sorted T cell fraction (not recorded which). Source of these receptors: a human donor who was either an allogeneic HSCT recipient or a stem cell or donor lymphocyte infusion donor (not recorded which). It is not recorded whose cells these are; they may come from a transplant donor.

J is TRBJ2-5 and V is TRBV27; D gene ambiguous. From germline, CDR1 is MNHEY and CDR2 SMNVEV (reference sequence). Trimming took off 2 bases at V and 2 bases at J, with 6 bases between the two ends. The CDR3 totals 13 residues. The CDR3 spells CASSLRHQETQYF. DNA for the CDR3: TGTGCCAGCAGTTTAAGGCATCAAGAGACCCAGTACTTC.

The V gene is TRBV20-1, the J gene TRBJ1-2; no definite D call. The CDR3 has 13 amino acids. The V and J ends lost 2 bases and 3 bases respectively, with 10 bases between them. Germline V gene data show CDR1 as DFQATT and CDR2 as SNEGSKA (reference sequence). The CDR3 reads CSARRREDYGYTF. CDR3 coding DNA: TGCAGTGCTAGAAGGCGGGAGGACTATGGCTACACCTTC.

The chain carries TRBV12-3 or TRBV12-4 and TRBJ2-5; 11 bases are a match to TRBD2. V shed 6 bases, J shed 7 bases, and the junction held 7 bases outside the gene matches. The CDR3 length is 14 residues. CDR3 region: CASSTSGSRGTQYF. The CDR3 nucleotides read TGTGCCAGCAGCACTAGCGGGAGTCGGGGGACCCAGTACTTC.

V is TRBV3-1 and J is TRBJ1-5; 11 nucleotides line up with TRBD1. The CDR3 is made up of 16 amino acids. Trimming removed 4 bases from V and 3 bases from J; junction bases left unmatched: 5. The germline CDR1 and CDR2 sequences are LGHDT and YNNKEL (reference sequence). The CDR3 spells CASSPRDRGSNQPQHF. The CDR3 nucleotides are TGTGCCAGCAGCCCCCGGGACAGGGGGTCCAATCAGCCCCAGCATTTT.

The chain is built from TRBV18 and TRBJ2-5; TRBD2 agrees at 15 bases. Germline V gives CDR1 KGHSH, CDR2 LQKENI. The CDR3 has 17 residues. V was pared by 6 bases and J by 3 bases, with 8 bases of the junction left unmatched. CDR3 region: CASSLGLAGGIEETQYF. As DNA, the CDR3 is TGTGCCAGCTCTCTCGGACTAGCGGGAGGGATAGAAGAGACCCAGTACTTC.

This clonotype was detected ten times or more. V usage is TRBV12-3 or TRBV12-4 and J usage is TRBJ2-1; 10 bases line up with TRBD2. This CDR3 comprises 18 residues. After removal of 6 bases from V and 2 bases from J, the junction contained 13 bases not matched to a gene. Here the CDR3 reads CASSPPTSGGAPYNEQFF. CDR3 in DNA: TGTGCCAGCAGCCCCCCCACAAGCGGGGGGGCCCCCTACAATGAGCAGTTCTTC.